The clone carrying this TCR beta chain is medium-sized in the sample. Its antigen is still unknown. The V end was cut by 4 bases, the J end by 2 bases, with 9 bases between. In germline, CDR1 is SGHDT, CDR2 YYEEEE. The CDR3 runs to 13 residues. This specimen belongs to a study of neoadjuvant nivolumab and ipilimumab in lung cancer. General study points: Pathologic regression was not significantly tied to TCR clonality. From pretherapy to surgery, tumor richness and clonality rose with dual therapy.

Libraries were prepared by immunoSEQ multiplex PCR; TCRdb keeps only in-frame clonotypes and omits some of them. The table has 8,500 to 10,000 clones, 70% to 80% seen once. The chain combines TRBV5-6 with TRBJ1-2; no definite D call. The TCR sequence derives from an adult with non-small cell lung cancer. Some clones in this sample may be carry-over from other donors' samples. The source was tumor tissue, collected after neoadjuvant nivolumab, alone or with ipilimumab, at or shortly before surgery. The CDR3 sequence is CASSPGPNYGYTF. CDR3 bases: TGTGCCAGCAGCCCTGGGCCAAACTATGGCTACACCTTC.